This T cell receptor (beta chain) was observed in a study of shared clonotypes between healthy human individuals. Study-wide background: Donors had three CD4 naive, three CD4 memory, two CD8 naive and one CD8 memory plate apiece.

Naive-designated CD8 cells lacked CD45RO, were positively enriched for CCR7, and omitted terminally differentiated effector memory CD45RA+ cells. Each sorted subset replicate got 200 ng genomic DNA, 25,000 to 35,000 genomes. Study processing details: Junction-only sequences produced by ImmunoSEQ had no quality scores, so filtering differed. Clones were read by immunoSEQ multiplex PCR, and TCRdb kept only the in-frame ones, dropping some. V and J calls and clone size are those listed in that table; D and trimming were worked out from the DNA. The repertoire has about 2.1 million clones, roughly 95% of them found once; the top ten carry about 1.6%. The CDR3 is 15 amino acids. CDR1 is SGDLS and CDR2 is YYNGEE in the germline V gene. Trimming took 3 bases from V and 4 from J; bases not matched to a gene: 7.

The chain employs TRBV9 and TRBJ2-5, with 9 nucleotides matching TRBD2. The sequencing input was naive CD8+ T cells from PBMCs. The origin of this receptor is a man younger than 30 in good health. Some clones in this sample may be carry-over from other donors' samples. This chain's CDR3 is CASSGYSGRGETQYF. The DNA of the CDR3 is TGTGCCAGCAGCGGATATAGCGGGAGAGGAGAGACCCAGTACTTC.